Shown below are 23 T cell receptor beta chains from a single sample sequenced in a study of shared clonotypes between healthy human individuals (dated by TCRdb to the early 2020s). CD8 naive samples were CD45RO-negative cells positively selected for CCR7, giving a CD45RA+CCR7+ population that excluded TemRA cells. The library relied on the immunoSEQ multiplex PCR assay. Imported from immuneACCESS, the table was reduced by TCRdb to in-frame sequences with V and J called. These copies leave out some clones; in studies compared against another copy, an unresolved V gene accounts for under half, and the cause of the remainder is not known. The sample yields around 2,000,000 clones; roughly 94% were counted once. The ten largest clones capture roughly 1% of the sample. Material: naive CD8+ T cells sorted from blood. The cell subset or site label, read with the paper, signifies: CD45RA+CCR7+. All receptors come from a man younger than 30 in good health.

The chain recombines TRBV2 with TRBJ1-2; D uncertain. The CDR3 consists of 12 residues. Germline V CDR1 and CDR2: SNHLY, FYNNEI. The V gene lost 0 bases and the J gene lost 5 bases, with 4 bases spanning the gap. CDR3 sequence: CASSEAAYGYTF. The CDR3 nucleotides read TGTGCCAGCAGTGAAGCTGCATATGGCTACACCTTC. The complete variable domain, with remaining parts taken from reference TRBV2 and TRBJ1-2, reads EPEVTQTPSHQVTQMGQEVILRCVPISNHLYFYWYRQILGQKVEFLVSFYNNEISEKSEIFDDQFSVERPDGSNFTLKIRSTKLEDSAMYFCASSEAAYGYTFGSGTRLTVV.

The J gene is TRBJ1-5, the V gene TRBV6-5, with a weak D call TRBD1 (5 bases). The V end lost 4 bases, the J end lost 4 bases, and 11 bases lay between the germline ends. Germline V lookup: CDR1 MNHEY, CDR2 SVGAGI. The CDR3 totals 14 residues. DNA for the CDR3: TGTGCCAGCAGTTGGGGCAGGGAGAATCAGCCCCAGCATTTT. Protein: CASSWGRENQPQHF.

The chain joins TRBV27 to TRBJ2-7; tentatively, D is TRBD2 (7 bases). V lost 2 bases to trimming and J lost 3 bases, with 17 bases between them. The CDR3 is 16 amino acids. The V gene's germline CDR1 is MNHEY and CDR2 SMNVEV (reference sequence). DNA for the CDR3: TGTGCCAGCAGTTTAATGGTCCCTAGGGGGGGCTACGAGCAGTACTTC. It translates to CASSLMVPRGGYEQYF.

The chain links TRBV5-1 to TRBJ2-1; 8 nucleotides line up with TRBD2. V gave up 0 bases and J gave up 7 bases; unmatched junction bases: 12. This CDR3 is built from 17 residues. Per germline, CDR1 SGHRS and CDR2 YFSETQ. CDR3 in amino acids: CASSLASSGSLGNEQFF. For the CDR3, the DNA is TGCGCCAGCAGCTTGGCGTCGAGCGGGAGTCTCGGTAATGAGCAGTTCTTC.

The chain links TRBV5-8 to TRBJ2-5; 7 bases agree with TRBD2. The germline V gene has CDR1 SGHTS and CDR2 YDEGEE. The V segment lost 0 bases and the J segment 2 bases; nucleotides outside the gene matches: 10. CDR3 length: 17 amino acids. The CDR3 region has the DNA TGTGCCAGCAGCTTGGCCCCCCCCGGGAGGTCACAAGAGACCCAGTACTTC. Residues: CASSLAPPGRSQETQYF.

Regarding this clone: Other nucleotide sequences from this sample produce the same CDR3. The V call is TRBV4-1, the J call TRBJ1-2; no firm D call. CDR1 is MGHRA, CDR2 YSYEKL, per germline. CDR3 size: 15 residues. V dropped 1 base and J dropped 1 base, with 10 bases sitting between them. The CDR3 bases are TGCGCCAGCAGCCAAGGAGGTCAGTTTAACTATGGCTACACCTTC. Its protein is CASSQGGQFNYGYTF.

DNA of the CDR3: TGTGCCAGTAGTAATATCAACAATGAGCAGTTCTTC. The encoded protein is CASSNINNEQFF. V gene TRBV19 combines with J gene TRBJ2-1; the D is unclear. Per germline, CDR1 LNHDA and CDR2 SQIVND (reference sequence). V was cut by 4 bases and J by 5 bases, with 6 bases left in between. The CDR3 sequence is 12 residues long.

This clone was picked up one time. The chain carries TRBV29-1 and TRBJ1-1; TRBD1 agrees at 9 bases. CDR1 is SQVTM, CDR2 ANQGSEA, per germline. J lost 6 bases, V lost 6 bases, and 8 bases had no gene match. The CDR3 spans 13 residues. CDR3 region: CSVPGQGISEAFF. The CDR3 nucleotides are TGCAGCGTCCCGGGACAGGGTATTTCTGAAGCTTTCTTT.

The chain joins TRBV4-1 to TRBJ1-2; the D is unclear. Germline loops: CDR1 MGHRA, CDR2 YSYEKL. V was shortened by 0 bases and J by 7 bases, with 15 bases between the two germline ends. The CDR3 consists of 15 residues. The CDR3 nucleotides read TGCGCCAGCAGCCAAGATCTCAGGATGTTCGTTGGCTACACCTTC. Residues: CASSQDLRMFVGYTF.

This clone occurred a few times. J is TRBJ1-2 and V is TRBV5-6, with TRBD1 identical over 11 bases. Per germline, CDR1 SGHDT and CDR2 YYEEEE. The CDR3 has 14 amino acids. The ends lost 3 bases at V and 2 bases at J; junction bases unmatched: 0. The CDR3 DNA is TGTGCCAGCAGCTGGGACAGGGGGAACTATGGCTACACCTTC. As protein: CASSWDRGNYGYTF.

The chain joins TRBV9 to TRBJ2-1; 7 bases match TRBD2. The CDR3 runs 16 residues. Unmatched junction bases numbered 10, after V lost 2 bases and J lost 5 bases. From germline, CDR1 is SGDLS and CDR2 YYNGEE. The CDR3 sequence: CASSVGLAGVHNEQFF. The CDR3 DNA reads as TGTGCCAGCAGCGTGGGTCTTGCGGGAGTTCACAATGAGCAGTTCTTC.

This clone was seen more than once but under ten times. The identical CDR3 is also encoded by other nucleotide sequences in the sample. The chain has TRBV9 and TRBJ1-1; D call uncertain. CDR1 and CDR2 (germline): SGDLS, YYNGEE. V was pared by 0 bases and J by 2 bases, with 5 bases between. The CDR3 length is 13 residues. For the CDR3, the DNA is TGTGCCAGCAGCGTAGGGGCAAACACTGAAGCTTTCTTT. Translating it yields CASSVGANTEAFF. Full variable domain (outside the CDR3, taken from reference TRBV9 and TRBJ1-1): DSGVTQTPKHLITATGQRVTLRCSPRSGDLSVYWYQQSLDQGLQFLIQYYNGEERAKGNILERFSAQQFPDLHSELNLSSLELGDSALYFCASSVGANTEAFFGQGTRLTVV.

This clone appeared a single time. CDR3 residues: CASSEQSSYNEQFF. DNA for the CDR3: TGTGCCAGTTCTGAGCAGAGCTCCTACAATGAGCAGTTCTTC. The V call is TRBV6-1, the J call TRBJ2-1; D is unclear. V was clipped by 9 bases and J by 0 bases, with 12 bases between them. The germline V gene encodes CDR1 MNHNS and CDR2 SASEGT. CDR3 length: 14 residues.

The chain employs TRBV5-5 and TRBJ2-7; D is perhaps TRBD2 (6 bases). Germline V gives CDR1 SGHKS, CDR2 YYEKEE (reference sequence). The germline V and J ends were trimmed by 7 bases and 2 bases, with 16 bases remaining between them. There are 14 residues in the CDR3. Here the CDR3 reads CASSGLADTYEQYF. CDR3 DNA sequence: TGTGCCAGCTCCGGTTTAGCGGATACCTACGAGCAGTACTTC. The whole variable domain, filled in from reference TRBV5-5 and TRBJ2-7, reads DAGVTQSPTHLIKTRGQQVTLRCSPISGHKSVSWYQQVLGQGPQFIFQYYEKEERGRGNFPDRFSARQFPNYSSELNVNALLLGDSALYLCASSGLADTYEQYFGPGTRLTVT.

This chain uses TRBV27 with TRBJ2-1, with TRBD2 matching 11 bases. The CDR3 runs to 16 residues. J lost 7 bases, V lost 5 bases, and 10 bases had no gene match. Germline CDR1 reads MNHEY; CDR2 reads SMNVEV (reference sequence). This CDR3 reads CASSPDPLAGGNEQFF. The CDR3 DNA is TGTGCCAGCAGTCCAGATCCCCTAGCGGGGGGTAATGAGCAGTTCTTC.

The chain uses TRBV6-1 and TRBJ2-7; TRBD1 might be the D (6 bases). The length of the CDR3 is 15 residues. Germline-derived CDR1 and CDR2 are MNHNS and SASEGT. V gave up 2 bases and J gave up 2 bases, with 13 bases separating them. The CDR3 nucleotides read TGTGCCAGCAGTGAACGGCTCCGGGACACCTACGAGCAGTACTTC. It translates to CASSERLRDTYEQYF.

V gene TRBV29-1 combines with J gene TRBJ2-2; a possible D gene is TRBD2 (6 bases). V shed 6 bases and J shed 5 bases, with 10 bases lying between them. Germline V gene data show CDR1 as SQVTM and CDR2 as ANQGSEA. The CDR3 sequence is 12 residues long. The CDR3 DNA is TGCAGCGTAATCGGGGGTACCGGGGAGCTGTTTTTT. It translates to CSVIGGTGELFF.

The rearrangement links TRBV9 to TRBJ2-1; no firm D call. The germline V and J ends were trimmed by 3 bases and 6 bases, with 10 bases remaining between them. Per germline, CDR1 SGDLS and CDR2 YYNGEE. The CDR3 spans 13 residues. Here the CDR3 DNA reads TGTGCCAGCAGCGCCGGACCGTCCAATGAGCAGTTCTTC. Protein: CASSAGPSNEQFF.

As for this clone: At one end the junction does not follow the germline gene, possibly because of a read error. The rearrangement uses TRBV30 and TRBJ2-1; D not resolved. This CDR3 contains 11 residues. Germline CDR1 is GTSNPN and CDR2 is SVGIG (reference sequence). The CDR3 DNA sequence: TGTGCCTGGAGTGGTCCCAATGGGCAGTTCTTC. Its translation: CAWSGPNGQFF.

The chain uses TRBV4-1 and TRBJ2-1; unclear D gene. The CDR3 is 14 residues long. Germline CDR1 is MGHRA and CDR2 is YSYEKL. V was clipped by 4 bases and J by 5 bases, with 12 bases between them. The CDR3 reads CASSPILIDNEQFF. The CDR3 nucleotides are TGCGCCAGCAGCCCTATCCTCATAGACAATGAGCAGTTCTTC.

The gene calls are TRBV2 and TRBJ2-1; 10 bases fit TRBD2. The junction had 4 bases not matched to a gene; V was cut back by 0 bases and J by 5 bases. Germline V gene sequence: CDR1 SNHLY, CDR2 FYNNEI. The CDR3 runs 16 residues. The CDR3 is CASSEAIGLADNEQFF. CDR3 DNA sequence: TGTGCCAGCAGTGAAGCGATCGGACTAGCGGACAATGAGCAGTTCTTC.

The V and J genes are TRBV27 and TRBJ2-7, with 10 bases aligning to TRBD1. This CDR3 contains 16 residues. Germline V gene sequence: CDR1 MNHEY, CDR2 SMNVEV (reference sequence). V dropped 5 bases and J dropped 4; count of bases not matched to a gene: 11. In nucleotides, the CDR3 is TGTGCCAGCAGTACCCGTGGCGGACAGGGGGGGTACGAGCAGTACTTC. This codes for CASSTRGGQGGYEQYF.

V and J are TRBV4-1 and TRBJ2-7, with D unclear. Trimming pared 0 bases from V and 5 bases from J, leaving 11 bases between. Germline CDR1 and CDR2: MGHRA and YSYEKL. The CDR3 spans 14 residues. Here the CDR3 DNA reads TGCGCCAGCAGCCAAGAGTGGGGTAGCCACGAGCAGTACTTC. Protein product: CASSQEWGSHEQYF.